Listed below are T cell receptor beta chains from one sample, sequenced in a study of blood T cell repertoires in COVID-19. Sequencing used immunoSEQ multiplex PCR; TCRdb keeps in-frame clones, though not all of them. Of approximately 92,000 clones listed, roughly 80% were seen once; the top ten hold roughly 18%. Material for sequencing was peripheral blood. The receptor set was obtained from an elderly man with acute or convalescent COVID-19. Each CDR3 is given with its conserved first and last residue. D genes are given only for firm matches. Size tells how often a clone was seen (once, few, many) or the class of an expanded clone, and some rows leave it out.

V	D	size	J	DNA	CDR3
TRBV18	.	.	TRBJ2-1	TGTGCCAGCTCAGATAAGGGGTCCTACAATGAGCAGTTCTTC	CASSDKGSYNEQFF
TRBV18	.	.	TRBJ1-1	TGTGCCAGCTCACCGGGAGGGGGGTACGCTGAAGCTTTCTTT	CASSPGGGYAEAFF
TRBV3-1/TRBV3-2	.	.	TRBJ2-2	TGTGCCAGCAGCTTCCGGGACAAGAACACCGGGGAGCTGTTTTTT	CASSFRDKNTGELFF
TRBV28	.	.	TRBJ2-5	TGTGCCAGCAGCCCCCCCGACAGCGATCAAGAGACCCAGTACTTC	CASSPPDSDQETQYF
TRBV28	TRBD1	.	TRBJ1-5	TGTGCCAGCAGACCACAGGGGAGTAGCAATCAGCCCCAGCATTTT	CASRPQGSSNQPQHF
TRBV6-2/TRBV6-3	.	.	TRBJ2-2	TGTGCCAGCAGTCCCAGAGGGCAGGCGGTCGGGGAGCTGTTTTTT	CASSPRGQAVGELFF
TRBV19	.	.	TRBJ1-6	TGTGCCAGTAGCGAAGGGTCCGGGACATGGTATTCACCCCTCCACTTT	CASSEGSGTWYSPLHF
TRBV6-5	.	.	TRBJ1-2	TGTGCCAGCAGCCCCGACAGGTCGTCCGGCTACACCTTC	CASSPDRSSGYTF
TRBV5-1	TRBD1	.	TRBJ2-1	TGCGCCAGCGGGGGGACAGGGCCCTACAATGAGCAGTTCTTC	CASGGTGPYNEQFF
TRBV18	.	.	TRBJ2-3	TGTGCCAGCTCACCGGACTCCGTCGCAGATACGCAGTATTTT	CASSPDSVADTQYF
TRBV12-5	TRBD2	.	TRBJ2-1	TGTGCTAGTGGTTTGGACCGAACTAGCGGGATAACAGATGAGCAGTTCTTC	CASGLDRTSGITDEQFF
TRBV27	TRBD1	.	TRBJ2-3	TGTGCCAGCGGCTCCGGGACAGGGGCGATTTCAGATACGCAGTATTTT	CASGSGTGAISDTQYF
TRBV19	.	.	TRBJ2-2	TGTGCCAGTACCCCACACAACCGGGACATTAACACCGGGGAGCTGTTTTTT	CASTPHNRDINTGELFF
TRBV6-5	TRBD1	.	TRBJ2-1	TGTGCCAGCAGGCGACAGGGGAGCTCCTACAATGAGCAGTTCTTC	CASRRQGSSYNEQFF
TRBV4-1	TRBD2	.	TRBJ2-5	TGCGCCAGCAGCCAAGATCCCCTAGCGGGAGGGCGGGAGACCCAGTACTTC	CASSQDPLAGGRETQYF
TRBV27	.	.	TRBJ2-2	TGTGCCAGCAGTTTCTACACCGGGGAGCTGTTTTTT	CASSFYTGELFF
TRBV30	TRBD1	.	TRBJ2-7	TGTGCCTGGAGTCCTGACAGGGGGCAGGTAAAACGGCACGGCGAGCAGTACTTC	CAWSPDRGQVKRHGEQYF
TRBV5-6	TRBD1	.	TRBJ1-6	TGTGCCAGCAGCTTGGGCCCGGGACAGGGAGGTTCACCCCTCCACTTT	CASSLGPGQGGSPLHF
TRBV23-1	.	.	TRBJ2-7	TGCGCCAGCAGTCAAGAGGGGGACGAGCAGTACTTC	CASSQEGDEQYF
TRBV9	TRBD1	.	TRBJ2-2	TGTGCCAGCAGCGCGGGACAGGGGGCCGGCACCGGGGAGCTGTTTTTT	CASSAGQGAGTGELFF
TRBV2	TRBD1	.	TRBJ1-6	TGTGCCAGCATTACGGACAGGATAGATAATTCACCCCTCCACTTT	CASITDRIDNSPLHF
TRBV3-1/TRBV3-2	.	few	TRBJ1-6	TGTGCCAGCAGCGCAACTTCTAATTCACCCCTCCACTTT	CASSATSNSPLHF
TRBV7-6	TRBD1	.	TRBJ2-2	TGTGCCAGCAGCTCACCCGGAGCGGACAGGGTGATGAGCACCGGGGAGCTGTTTTTT	CASSSPGADRVMSTGELFF
TRBV29-1	.	.	TRBJ1-2	TGCAGCGTTGTGGTTCGGGGGGACCTGGACTATGGCTACACCTTC	CSVVVRGDLDYGYTF
TRBV6-5	TRBD1	once	TRBJ1-2	TGTGCCAGCAGTCACGGGACAGGGAGGGATGGCTACACCTTC	CASSHGTGRDGYTF
TRBV14	TRBD1	.	TRBJ2-2	TGTGCCAGCAGCCCAACAGGGGGCGTCGGGGAGCTGTTTTTT	CASSPTGGVGELFF
TRBV12-3/TRBV12-4	.	.	TRBJ1-1	TGTGCCAGCAGCCGACTTCAAAACACTGAAGCTTTCTTT	CASSRLQNTEAFF
TRBV7-8	.	.	TRBJ2-5	TGTGCCAGCAGCTTAGAAACTACGCCAGAGACCCAGTACTTC	CASSLETTPETQYF
TRBV2	.	.	TRBJ2-2	TGTGCCAGCAGTGGGTACGGGGAGGGGGAGCTGTTTTTT	CASSGYGEGELFF
TRBV3-1/TRBV3-2	TRBD2	.	TRBJ2-6	TGTGCCAGCAGCGCACTAGCGGGGGGGACTGGGGCCAACGTCCTGACTTTC	CASSALAGGTGANVLTF
TRBV27	.	once	TRBJ2-1	TGTGCCAGCACGGCAGGGCGTGAGCAGTTCTTC	CASTAGREQFF
TRBV7-2	TRBD1	.	TRBJ1-4	TGTGCCAGCAGCAAAGGGCCAGGGGGAAATGAAAAACTGTTTTTT	CASSKGPGGNEKLFF
TRBV30	.	.	TRBJ2-7	TGTGCCTGGAGCGGACAGGAGCAGTACTTC	CAWSGQEQYF
TRBV5-4	TRBD1	once	TRBJ1-5	TGTGCCAGCAGCAGGGACAGGGCCAATCAGCCCCAGCATTTT	CASSRDRANQPQHF
TRBV15	.	.	TRBJ2-2	TGTGCCACCAGCAGGGTTACAAAGACCGGGGAGCTGTTTTTT	CATSRVTKTGELFF
TRBV15	TRBD2	.	TRBJ2-3	TGTGCCACCAGCCACGGGGGGGCCCCAGATACGCAGTATTTT	CATSHGGAPDTQYF
TRBV5-4	.	.	TRBJ2-4	TGTGCCAGCAGCTTGGGAACGAGAAACATTCAGTACTTC	CASSLGTRNIQYF